This T cell receptor (beta chain) comes out of a study of blood T cells in healthy people across ages. Notes on the study in general: Not knowing donor CMV status may have confounded expanded clonotype changes. The recorded TCR beta diversity per million T cells decreased in a roughly linear manner with age.

CDR1 MGHDK and CDR2 SYGVNS come from the germline V gene. V lost 3 bases and J lost 2, with 13 bases in between. The CDR3 is 15 amino acids. The use of a sample-barcoded 5' primer and a J-beta primer mix characterized a second PCR of about 6 to 11 cycles. A single record per CDR3 protein comes from TCRdb applying MiXCR to the 5' RACE reads. Of fewer than 1 million distinct CDR3 sequences detected, approximately 44% appear once; the ten largest clones hold 15% to 25%. For every donor, a draw yielded ten milliliters of peripheral blood. Many counts were recorded for this clonotype. Its antigen is not known.

This chain links TRBV25-1 with TRBJ2-5; perhaps TRBD2 as D (5 bases). Sequencing was done on a sample of blood. This TCR derives from a man aged 60 to 69 in good health. The DNA of the CDR3 is TGTGCCAGCAGTGATTCGCGGGTACCACAAGAGACCCAGTACTTC. This sequence encodes CASSDSRVPQETQYF.